This T cell receptor (beta chain) is drawn from a study of blood T cell repertoires in COVID-19. Generated by immunoSEQ multiplex PCR, the TCRdb table keeps only in-frame clones and is missing some. The data hold approximately 250,000 clones, with just under 90% observed a single time. This CDR3 region has 13 residues. The V end lost 0 bases, the J end lost 8 bases, and 8 bases lay between the germline ends. Germline CDR1 is SGHRS and CDR2 is YFSETQ. The origin of this receptor is a woman between 25 and 40 years old with acute COVID-19. Sequences were obtained from PBMCs or T cells enriched from blood (not recorded which). This chain uses TRBV5-1 with TRBJ2-2; weak D call: TRBD1 (6 bases). The CDR3 nucleotides read TGCGCCAGCAGCTTGGCACAGGGAGGGGAGCTGTTTTTT. This gives the protein CASSLAQGGELFF.